This is a list of T cell receptor beta chains from one sample in a study of T cell repertoires in cytomegalovirus infection. MiXCR, applied by TCRdb to the reads, yields one record per CDR3 protein. The sample has about 180,000 distinct CDR3 sequences, about 18% seen once. Specimen: CD8+ T cells from PBMCs. The receptors derive from a human donor in good health (CMV status not recorded). Some clones in this sample may be carry-over from other donors' samples. Both conserved end residues are part of each CDR3. A D gene is named only where the DNA matches it firmly. Some rows mark clone size as missing; the rest say once, few, many or name a class of expanded clone.

v_call: TRBV11-2; d_call: NA; cdr3_length: 15; clone_size: NA; j_call: TRBJ2-7; cdr3_aa: CASSLGTASSYEQYF; cdr3_nt: TGTGCCAGCAGCTTAGGAACGGCTAGCTCCTACGAGCAGTACTTC
v_call: TRBV20-1; d_call: NA; cdr3_length: 17; clone_size: NA; j_call: TRBJ2-1; cdr3_aa: CSARGPSAGDSYNEQFF; cdr3_nt: TGCAGTGCTAGAGGCCCTTCTGCGGGCGACTCCTACAATGAGCAGTTCTTC
v_call: TRBV11-2; d_call: TRBD1; cdr3_length: 14; clone_size: NA; j_call: TRBJ1-1; cdr3_aa: CASSYGTGVTEAFF; cdr3_nt: TGTGCCAGCAGCTATGGGACAGGGGTAACTGAAGCTTTCTTT
v_call: TRBV12-3/TRBV12-4; d_call: NA; cdr3_length: 14; clone_size: NA; j_call: TRBJ2-5; cdr3_aa: CASSLEVYQETQYF; cdr3_nt: TGTGCCAGCAGTTTAGAGGTGTACCAAGAGACCCAGTACTTC
v_call: TRBV28; d_call: NA; cdr3_length: 19; clone_size: NA; j_call: TRBJ1-1; cdr3_aa: CASSLKRTGNSGGSTEAFF; cdr3_nt: TGTGCCAGCAGTTTAAAGAGGACGGGGAACTCCGGGGGGAGTACTGAAGCTTTCTTT
v_call: TRBV6-5; d_call: TRBD1; cdr3_length: 16; clone_size: few; j_call: TRBJ2-1; cdr3_aa: CASTQSGTGGGNEQFF; cdr3_nt: TGTGCCAGCACTCAATCCGGGACAGGTGGAGGTAATGAGCAGTTCTTC
v_call: TRBV7-6; d_call: NA; cdr3_length: 13; clone_size: NA; j_call: TRBJ1-1; cdr3_aa: CASSRQGYTEAFF; cdr3_nt: TGTGCCAGCAGCCGTCAGGGGTACACTGAAGCTTTCTTT
v_call: TRBV29-1; d_call: NA; cdr3_length: 16; clone_size: few; j_call: TRBJ2-3; cdr3_aa: CSVEPRAGPYTDTQYF; cdr3_nt: TGCAGCGTTGAACCTCGAGCAGGCCCCTACACAGATACGCAGTATTTT
v_call: TRBV4-3; d_call: TRBD1; cdr3_length: 14; clone_size: few; j_call: TRBJ1-1; cdr3_aa: CASSQGTGWFEAFF; cdr3_nt: TGCGCCAGCAGCCAAGGGACAGGGTGGTTTGAAGCTTTCTTT
v_call: TRBV6-5; d_call: NA; cdr3_length: 14; clone_size: NA; j_call: TRBJ2-5; cdr3_aa: CASSFTGLGETQYF; cdr3_nt: TGTGCCAGCAGTTTTACAGGGCTGGGAGAGACCCAGTACTTC
v_call: TRBV3-1; d_call: NA; cdr3_length: 16; clone_size: NA; j_call: TRBJ2-1; cdr3_aa: CASSQERVSSYNEQFF; cdr3_nt: TGTGCCAGCAGCCAAGAGCGGGTCAGCTCCTACAATGAGCAGTTCTTC
v_call: TRBV7-8; d_call: NA; cdr3_length: 12; clone_size: few; j_call: TRBJ2-1; cdr3_aa: CAIEGQINEQFF; cdr3_nt: TGTGCCATCGAAGGACAGATCAATGAGCAGTTCTTC
v_call: TRBV6-2/TRBV6-3; d_call: NA; cdr3_length: 14; clone_size: few; j_call: TRBJ2-5; cdr3_aa: CASSYPGFEETQYF; cdr3_nt: TGTGCCAGCAGTTACCCAGGGTTTGAGGAGACCCAGTACTTC